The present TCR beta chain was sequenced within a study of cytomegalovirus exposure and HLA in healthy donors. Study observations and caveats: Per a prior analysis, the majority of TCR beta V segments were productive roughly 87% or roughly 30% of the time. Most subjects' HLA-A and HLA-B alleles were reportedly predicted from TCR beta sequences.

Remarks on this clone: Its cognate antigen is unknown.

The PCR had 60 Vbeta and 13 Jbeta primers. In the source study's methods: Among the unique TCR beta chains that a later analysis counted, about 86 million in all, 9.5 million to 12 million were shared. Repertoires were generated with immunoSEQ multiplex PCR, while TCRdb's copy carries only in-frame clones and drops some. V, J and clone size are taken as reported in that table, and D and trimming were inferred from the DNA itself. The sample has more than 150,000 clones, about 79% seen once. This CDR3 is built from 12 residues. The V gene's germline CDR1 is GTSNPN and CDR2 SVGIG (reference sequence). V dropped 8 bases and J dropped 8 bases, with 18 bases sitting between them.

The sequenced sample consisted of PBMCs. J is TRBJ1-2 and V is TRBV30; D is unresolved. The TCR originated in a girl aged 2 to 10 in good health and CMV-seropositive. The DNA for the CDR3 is TGTGCCCAACCCCACCTGGCGGGCGGCTACACCTTC. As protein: CAQPHLAGGYTF.